This T cell receptor beta chain came from a study of Graves' ophthalmopathy and Graves' hyperthyroidism (dated by TCRdb to between 2017 and 2018). Background for the entire study: Peripheral blood samples were taken at the time of initial diagnosis, before any treatment was given. To tell Graves' ophthalmopathy apart from Graves' hyperthyroidism, and to predict which patients would progress to ophthalmopathy, the study relied on TCR beta repertoire signatures. To explore V-J signatures that distinguish ophthalmopathy from hyperthyroidism, a discovery set of 100 patients was enrolled, made up of 43 with ophthalmopathy and under 65 with stable hyperthyroidism. After sampling, hyperthyroidism patients received methimazole starting at 30 mg daily, and ophthalmopathy patients received high-dose intravenous methylprednisolone. In total, 135 blood samples were TCR-sequenced: under 45 ophthalmopathy, some 75 hyperthyroidism and around 17 hyperthyroidism-to-ophthalmopathy patients. In about six hyperthyroidism patients, the T-cell repertoires found in thyroid tissue were compared with those found in blood. An independent validation cohort was composed of 18 hyperthyroidism patients and about 16 patients who later progressed from hyperthyroidism to ophthalmopathy.

General conclusions and limits of the study: In cross-validation, the 13-signature model distinguished ophthalmopathy from stable hyperthyroidism with 87.88% sensitivity and 81% to 82% specificity, while in the test set the corresponding values were about 79% and 69%. Sample size was not predetermined statistically, and investigators were not blinded to group allocation. Among expanded thyroid clonotypes with frequency above 0.001, most also showed up in blood, which suggests that blood repertoires may reflect the thyroid immune response. In validation, the model predicted ophthalmopathy progression with less than 71% sensitivity and 72.22% specificity; roughly 12 predicted patients were CT-confirmed with GO in a median of 6.5 months.

The germline V gene supplies CDR1 SGHRS and CDR2 YFSETQ. Measured from the cysteine to the phenylalanine, the CDR3 is 12 residues long. Here the CDR3 DNA is all that survives: 36 bases in frame from base 1. V loses 4 bases of germline sequence and J loses 13 bases, and the interval between the two ends is 15 bases. Ophthalmopathy patients were characterized by moderately to severely active disease, a Clinical Activity Score of at least 3, a NOSPECS grade of at least 4, and a disease duration under 3 months. Patients with other autoimmune diseases, uncontrolled infections, pregnancy or lactation were excluded from the study. Diagnosis relied on clinical symptoms, serum thyroxine, TRAb, thyroid ultrasound and orbital computed tomography. PBMCs were isolated from 7.5 to 10 ml of fresh peripheral blood by Ficoll-Paque density gradient centrifugation. Total RNA was extracted with Trizol reagent and quality-checked on an Agilent 2100 Bioanalyzer.

Comments on this clonotype: No antigen is known for it. The sample holds no much larger clone one base away, and base qualities are not on file.

TCR beta CDR3 regions were amplified from RNA transcripts for repertoire sequencing. The first round was an RT-PCR using HTBI primers with the Qiagen OneStep RT-PCR kit, and this first round was followed by a second-round multiplex PCR, then size selection and purification. The libraries underwent paired-end sequencing with 100 bp reads on an Illumina HiSeq2000. For the original study's pipeline: SOAPnuke was used to process the reads, throwing out any read that had adapters, had uncalled bases, had a mean Phred below 15, or lacked an exact constant-primer or identifier match. COPE v1.2.5 was used to merge the high-quality paired reads. Clonotypes were defined as unique nucleotide sequences and were aligned to IMGT TRB V, D and J references using MiTCR v1.1. The analysis was limited to V-J combinations with a frequency above 0.0001, which together covered 99.2% of the repertoires. For each V-J combination, a TCR clonal expansion and chaos score was defined as F50 clonal expansion divided by the chaos observed in the TCRdist matrix. Welch's t-statistics and random forest were used to reduce the features to 10 to 15 V-J combinations, which were then used as input to a naive Bayes classifier. The Morisita-Horn index was used to measure how similar the thyroid and blood repertoires were. In TCRdb, the public reads were trimmed at Q25 with fastp and aligned with MiXCR, with productive beta chains retained. Duplicate CDR3 protein sequences are folded into a single record with the most common DNA and genes. It is TCRdb's table, rather than the study itself, that gives the V and J calls and clone size. The sample table shows around 40,000 distinct CDR3 sequences, and about 51% are seen once. The ten most abundant clones make up roughly 18% of the sample.

Sequences were obtained from peripheral blood. The chain couples TRBV5-1 to TRBJ2-1; the D segment is perhaps TRBD1 or TRBD2, each sharing 6 matched bases. The receptor was derived from an adult man with Graves' ophthalmopathy. The CDR3 protein is CASSPGGGPQFF. Here is the DNA: TGCGCCAGCAGCCCAGGAGGGGGACCCCAGTTCTTC.